This T cell receptor (beta chain) was observed in a study of blood T cell repertoires in COVID-19. Background on the study: There were acute and convalescent COVID-19 samples, and they came from the United States, Italy and Spain.

Seattle patients were enrolled while actively infected and followed longitudinally. In the study's own analysis: Quantification of nucleated cells was approximated via reference gene primer amplification. The table came from immunoSEQ multiplex PCR; TCRdb's copy has only in-frame clones and leaves some out. V and J calls and clone size are copied from that table; D and trimming were computed from the DNA. The data hold 200,000 to 300,000 clones, with 80% to 90% observed a single time. The sample taken for sequencing was peripheral blood. The TCR originated in a woman older than 75 with COVID-19, enrolled during active disease.

DNA of the CDR3: TGTGCCAGCAGTCACGCGGGGGTCTACAATGAGCAGTTCTTC. It specifies CASSHAGVYNEQFF. The chain combines TRBV7-9 with TRBJ2-1; TRBD2 matches 7 bases. The CDR3 spans 14 residues. Germline CDR1 reads SEHNR; CDR2 reads FQNEAQ (reference sequence). V trimming: 6 bases; J trimming: 3 bases; junction bases outside the gene matches: 5.